The 5 T cell receptor beta chains in this list originate from one sample, sequenced in a study of control samples from healthy donors and cancer patients. Sequenced by immunoSEQ multiplex PCR; TCRdb stores in-frame clones only, minus some. The sample lists over 200,000 clones, roughly 87% occurring once. Sequencing input: PBMCs. The source of these receptors is a woman aged 55-70 years with lung cancer.

The chain combines TRBV20-1 with TRBJ1-2; D might be TRBD1 (5 bases). The CDR3 is made up of 11 amino acids. Trimming removed 5 bases at V and 8 bases at J, with 12 bases between. Germline loops: CDR1 DFQATT, CDR2 SNEGSKA (reference sequence). As DNA, the CDR3 is TGCAGTGCTTCCAGGGCACGGGGCTACACCTTC. This translates into CSASRARGYTF.

The chain links TRBV5-1 to TRBJ2-3; 7 nucleotides line up with TRBD1. V lost 3 bases to trimming and J lost 5 bases; unmatched junction nucleotides: 18. The germline V gene has CDR1 SGHRS and CDR2 YFSETQ. This CDR3 is built from 18 residues. CDR3 in DNA: TGCGCCAGCAGCTCCCCCAAATGGATCCAGGGGGAAAGAGATACGCAGTATTTT. This encodes CASSSPKWIQGERDTQYF.

The CDR3 DNA sequence: TGTGCCAGCAGCCCTGGACAGGGCTCCGAGCAGTACTTC. This encodes CASSPGQGSEQYF. This chain connects TRBV5-6 to TRBJ2-7; 8 bases agree with TRBD1. CDR3 size: 13 residues. The germline gives CDR1 SGHDT, CDR2 YYEEEE. The J segment lost 6 bases and the V segment lost 4 bases, leaving 6 bases of the junction unmatched.

This clone was counted only a few times. V usage is TRBV2 and J usage is TRBJ1-6; D might be TRBD1 (5 bases). Germline lookup yields CDR1 SNHLY and CDR2 FYNNEI. The CDR3 is 15 amino acids. V was trimmed by 8 bases and J by 7 bases, leaving 18 bases between them. The CDR3 DNA reads TGTGCCAGCGGGGGAAGGCCCTCGTGGAATTCACCCCTCCACTTT. Translation gives CASGGRPSWNSPLHF.

The chain has TRBV19 and TRBJ1-1; 10 bases match TRBD1. The V segment lost 4 bases and the J segment 3 bases; nucleotides outside the gene matches: 5. From germline, CDR1 is LNHDA and CDR2 SQIVND (reference sequence). The CDR3 is 15 amino acids. The CDR3 nucleotides read TGTGCCAGTAGTACCCTGGGACAGGGGTACACTGAAGCTTTCTTT. Translation gives CASSTLGQGYTEAFF.